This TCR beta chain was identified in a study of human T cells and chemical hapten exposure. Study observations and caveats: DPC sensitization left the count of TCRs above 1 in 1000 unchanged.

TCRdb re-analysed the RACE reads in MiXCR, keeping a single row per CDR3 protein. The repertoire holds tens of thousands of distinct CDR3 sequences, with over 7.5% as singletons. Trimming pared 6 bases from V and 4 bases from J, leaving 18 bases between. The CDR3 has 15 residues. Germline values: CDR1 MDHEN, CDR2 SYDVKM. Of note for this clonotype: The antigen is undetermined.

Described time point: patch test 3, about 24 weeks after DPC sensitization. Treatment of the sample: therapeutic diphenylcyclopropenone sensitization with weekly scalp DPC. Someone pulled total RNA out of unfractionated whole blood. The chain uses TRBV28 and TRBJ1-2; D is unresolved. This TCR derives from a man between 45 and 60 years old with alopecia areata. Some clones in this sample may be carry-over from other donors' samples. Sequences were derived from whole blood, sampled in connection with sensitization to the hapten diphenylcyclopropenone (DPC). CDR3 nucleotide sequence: TGTGCCAGCAGGGGCGCCGGGCTAGGAGGCTATGGCTACACCTTC. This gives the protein CASRGAGLGGYGYTF.